This T cell receptor (beta chain) was sequenced for a study of T cells in Graves' hyperthyroidism and ophthalmopathy. About the research overall: Before any treatment, at initial diagnosis, peripheral blood was collected.

The investigators amplified TCR beta CDR3 regions from RNA transcripts. The study used the HTBI primer set for a first-round RT-PCR of the TCR CDR3. Using its own MiXCR run on the multiplex PCR reads, TCRdb lists one record per CDR3 protein. The top ten hold 17% of the sample, which has 500,000 or so distinct CDR3 sequences, roughly 15% seen once. Patients showing uncontrolled infection, other autoimmune disease, pregnancy or lactation were ineligible. In germline, CDR1 is SGHNT, CDR2 YENEEA. V gave up 4 bases and J gave up 0 bases, with 6 bases separating them. The length of the CDR3 is 13 residues. The study, taken as a whole, reports: Also found in blood were most expanded thyroid clonotypes above 0.001.

This clonotype was recorded many times. What it recognizes is unknown. The TCR sequence derives from a woman between 18 and 29 years old with Graves' ophthalmopathy. Sample: blood. V and J are TRBV11-3 and TRBJ1-1; D ambiguous. The chain's CDR3 is CASSSKMNTEAFF. The CDR3 nucleotides are TGTGCCAGCAGCTCAAAAATGAACACTGAAGCTTTCTTT.